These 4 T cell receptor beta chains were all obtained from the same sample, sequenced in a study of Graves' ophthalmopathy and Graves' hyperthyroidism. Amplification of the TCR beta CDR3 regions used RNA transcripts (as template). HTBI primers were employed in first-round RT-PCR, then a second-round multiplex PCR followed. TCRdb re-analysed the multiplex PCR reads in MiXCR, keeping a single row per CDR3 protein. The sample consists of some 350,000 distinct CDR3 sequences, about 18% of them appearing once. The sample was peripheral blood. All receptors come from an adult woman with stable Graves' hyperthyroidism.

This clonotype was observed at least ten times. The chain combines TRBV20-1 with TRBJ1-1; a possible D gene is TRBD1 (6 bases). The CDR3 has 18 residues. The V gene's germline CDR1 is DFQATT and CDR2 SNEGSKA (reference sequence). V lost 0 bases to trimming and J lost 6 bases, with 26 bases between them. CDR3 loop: CSARDKDGGGEHLAEAFF. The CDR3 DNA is TGCAGTGCTAGAGATAAGGACGGCGGGGGCGAACACTTGGCTGAAGCTTTCTTT.

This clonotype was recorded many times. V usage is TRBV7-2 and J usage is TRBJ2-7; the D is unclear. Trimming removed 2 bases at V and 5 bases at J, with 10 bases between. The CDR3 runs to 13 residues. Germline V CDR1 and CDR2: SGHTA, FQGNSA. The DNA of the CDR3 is TGTGCCAGCAGCTTACTTCCTACAGACGAGCAGTACTTC. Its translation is CASSLLPTDEQYF.

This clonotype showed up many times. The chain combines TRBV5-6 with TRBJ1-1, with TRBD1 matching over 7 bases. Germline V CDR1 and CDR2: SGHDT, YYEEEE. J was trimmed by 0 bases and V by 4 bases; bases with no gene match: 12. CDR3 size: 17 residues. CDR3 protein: CASSPPGTELLNTEAFF. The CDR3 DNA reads TGTGCCAGCAGCCCTCCCGGGACAGAGCTGTTGAACACTGAAGCTTTCTTT.

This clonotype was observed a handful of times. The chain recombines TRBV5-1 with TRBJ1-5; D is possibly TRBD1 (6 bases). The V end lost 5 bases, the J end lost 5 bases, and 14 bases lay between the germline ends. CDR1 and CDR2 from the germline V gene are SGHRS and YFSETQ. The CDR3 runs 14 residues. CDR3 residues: CASSSGAPDQPQHF. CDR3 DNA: TGCGCCAGCAGTTCAGGGGCTCCGGATCAGCCCCAGCATTTT.